The clone carrying this T cell receptor beta chain was counted a few times. Its matching antigen is unknown. The sample belongs to a study of T cell responses to AZD1222 COVID-19 vaccine. The CDR3 has 15 residues. The germline V gene has CDR1 SGHTS and CDR2 YDEGEE. V was cut by 0 bases and J by 4 bases, with 13 bases left in between. Study outcomes and limitations: A reported finding is that nearly half of spike-specific TCRs target unmutated variant regions. A mostly white British donor set with more females was recruited, and clonal diversity was possibly underestimated. Vaccine-associated CD4 TCRs ranged over spike, dominating at 160-218 and 743-854. Seropositive AZD1222 recipients at baseline numbered only five or six.

TCRdb's table, derived via immunoSEQ multiplex PCR, lists solely in-frame clones and lacks some. The sample yields 70,000 to 90,000 clones, roughly 87% seen once. The specimen was peripheral blood, collected 28 days after the second AZD1222 dose. The chain has TRBV5-8 and TRBJ2-5; D unclear. The TCR sequence derives from an adult who received the AZD1222 COVID-19 vaccine. CDR3 sequence (DNA): TGTGCCAGCAGCTTGGCCCAGGCAGTAGGAGAGACCCAGTACTTC. This sequence encodes CASSLAQAVGETQYF.